What follows are 26 T cell receptor beta chains derived from one specimen sequenced in a study of blood T cells in healthy people across ages. Sample-barcoded 5' priming and a J-beta primer mix drove a second PCR of 7 to 11 cycles. In TCRdb, the 5' RACE reads were re-called with MiXCR into one record per CDR3 protein. Counted here are about 1.8 million distinct CDR3 sequences, less than 50% occurring once; the ten biggest clones make up around 2.1%. The sample taken for sequencing was blood. The receptors come from a woman aged 40 to 50 in good health.

This chain connects TRBV27 to TRBJ1-2; D may be TRBD1 (5 bases). Germline CDR1 and CDR2: MNHEY and SMNVEV (reference sequence). CDR3 length: 14 residues. The V gene lost 5 bases and the J gene lost 3 bases, with 13 bases spanning the gap. The CDR3 DNA is TGTGCCAGCAGTCCAGGGCTAGTAGACTATGGCTACACCTTC. It encodes CASSPGLVDYGYTF.

This chain links TRBV12-3 or TRBV12-4 with TRBJ1-5, with no clear D. Trimming removed 6 bases at V and 7 bases at J, with 19 bases between. There are 15 residues in the CDR3. The CDR3 DNA reads as TGTGCCAGCAGGCTATCTGTGGGGAGAGGACAGCCCCAGCATTTT. The encoded protein is CASRLSVGRGQPQHF.

The J gene is TRBJ2-7, the V gene TRBV20-1; D gene ambiguous. Germline lookup yields CDR1 DFQATT and CDR2 SNEGSKA (reference sequence). Trimming stripped 5 bases from V and 3 bases from J, with 8 bases between. CDR3 length: 11 amino acids. The CDR3 is CSAPDIYEQYF. In nucleotides, the CDR3 is TGCAGTGCTCCCGACATCTACGAGCAGTACTTC.

This chain uses TRBV7-2 with TRBJ2-1; no firm D call. This CDR3 is built from 13 residues. The V end lost 1 base, the J end lost 12 bases, and 13 bases lay between the germline ends. The germline gives CDR1 SGHTA, CDR2 FQGNSA. CDR3 sequence reads: CASSLGHYHAQFF. CDR3 coding DNA: TGTGCCAGCAGCTTAGGGCACTACCATGCGCAGTTCTTC.

This clonotype was seen only a few times. The V call is TRBV7-2, the J call TRBJ2-5; D is uncertain. Germline V lookup: CDR1 SGHTA, CDR2 FQGNSA. The CDR3 runs to 16 residues. V was trimmed by 1 base and J by 5 bases, leaving 17 bases between them. The CDR3 bases are TGTGCCAGCAGCTTAGACAACCCGTCACCCGGGGAGACCCAGTACTTC. Its protein is CASSLDNPSPGETQYF.

The chain is built from TRBV6-2 or TRBV6-3 and TRBJ2-3; D remains unclear. The CDR3 spans 16 residues. Trimming left V 4 bases short and J 2 bases short, with 16 bases between. Germline V CDR1 and CDR2: MNHEY, SVGEGT. CDR3 DNA sequence: TGTGCCAGCAGTTCATCCGGGTCCACCCTCACAGATACGCAGTATTTT. Amino acids: CASSSSGSTLTDTQYF.

This clonotype was recorded a few times. The J gene is TRBJ1-2, the V gene TRBV7-2; 9 bases line up with TRBD1. The length of the CDR3 is 16 residues. The germline gives CDR1 SGHTA, CDR2 FQGNSA. With 5 bases clipped from V and 1 base from J, the junction kept 8 bases outside the gene matches. This CDR3 is CASSPSRDRVNYGYTF. As DNA, the CDR3 is TGTGCCAGCAGCCCGTCCCGGGACAGGGTTAACTATGGCTACACCTTC.

The V and J genes are TRBV27 and TRBJ1-6, with a weak D call TRBD1 (6 bases). The CDR3 runs 16 residues. Germline loops: CDR1 MNHEY, CDR2 SMNVEV (reference sequence). V was cut by 6 bases and J by 7 bases, with 19 bases left in between. The chain's CDR3 is CASSPIARGANSPLHF. The DNA for the CDR3 is TGTGCCAGCAGCCCCATAGCTAGGGGGGCAAATTCACCCCTCCACTTT.

V and J are TRBV12-3 or TRBV12-4 and TRBJ2-4, with 10 bases that match TRBD1. J lost 8 bases, V lost 6 bases, and 7 bases had no gene match. The CDR3 is 14 amino acids. The CDR3 spells CASSQGTGADIQYF. CDR3 sequence (DNA): TGTGCCAGCAGCCAAGGGACAGGGGCCGACATTCAGTACTTC.

The rearrangement links TRBV27 to TRBJ1-1, with 8 bases lining up with TRBD1. V lost 7 bases to trimming and J lost 6 bases; unmatched junction nucleotides: 13. The CDR3 spans 15 residues. Germline V gene sequence: CDR1 MNHEY, CDR2 SMNVEV (reference sequence). Written as DNA, the CDR3 is TGTGCCAGCACCCCTAGACAGGGGAGGACGGCTGAAGCTTTCTTT. Translating gives CASTPRQGRTAEAFF.

The chain uses TRBV14 and TRBJ2-1; a possible D gene is TRBD2 (5 bases). This CDR3 has 14 residues. CDR1 and CDR2 (germline): SGHDN, FVKESK. Trimming cost V 3 bases and J 8 bases, with 14 bases left between them. The CDR3, as DNA: TGTGCCAGCAGCCAGCCTAAATCGAGGGATGAGCAGTTCTTC. This encodes CASSQPKSRDEQFF.

This clonotype was counted between two and nine times. The chain carries TRBV28 and TRBJ2-1; 10 bases are a match to TRBD2. The CDR3 runs 16 residues. Germline trimming cut 2 bases from V and 7 bases from J; bases unmatched to any gene: 8. Germline V gene lookup returns CDR1 MDHEN and CDR2 SYDVKM. CDR3: CASSLGSGGLANEQFF. The CDR3, as DNA: TGTGCCAGCAGTTTAGGTAGCGGGGGGCTCGCAAATGAGCAGTTCTTC.

The chain carries TRBV7-3 and TRBJ2-1; D call uncertain. Looked up from germline, CDR1 is SGHTA and CDR2 is FQGTGA. V was cut by 5 bases and J by 8 bases, with 7 bases left in between. There are 11 residues in the CDR3. Here the CDR3 reads CASSNGYEQFF. The DNA of the CDR3 is TGTGCCAGCAGCAATGGGTATGAGCAGTTCTTC. The variable domain in full, with the rest retrieved from reference TRBV7-3 and TRBJ2-1, is GAGVSQTPSNKVTEKGKYVELRCDPISGHTALYWYRQSLGQGPEFLIYFQGTGAADDSGLPNDRFFAVRPEGSVSTLKIQRTERGDSAVYLCASSNGYEQFFGPGTRLTVL.

This clonotype turned up a few times. The chain has TRBV6-2 or TRBV6-3 and TRBJ2-3; 8 positions match TRBD1. J lost 1 base, V lost 2 bases, and 5 bases had no gene match. The CDR3 totals 16 residues. Germline CDR1 is MNHEY and CDR2 is SVGEGT. The CDR3 here is CASSYPPDRGTDTQYF. In nucleotides, the CDR3 is TGTGCCAGCAGTTACCCGCCGGACAGGGGCACAGATACGCAGTATTTT.

This clonotype was counted only a few times. The J gene is TRBJ2-1, the V gene TRBV3-1, with unresolved D. Germline V gene lookup returns CDR1 LGHDT and CDR2 YNNKEL (reference sequence). Trimming shortened V by 0 bases and J by 7 bases, and 16 bases separated the two germline ends. The CDR3 spans 16 residues. The DNA of the CDR3 is TGTGCCAGCAGCCAAGACGTCGCGCCCCGGAAAAATGAGCAGTTCTTC. It yields the protein CASSQDVAPRKNEQFF.

V gene TRBV9 combines with J gene TRBJ1-6; TRBD1 aligns across 8 bases. CDR3 length: 16 residues. Germline CDR1 SGDLS, CDR2 YYNGEE. V was clipped by 4 bases and J by 10 bases; unmatched bases: 13. The CDR3 DNA reads as TGTGCCAGCAGCCGGACAGGGTCTGGCCTTATGTCACCCCTCCACTTT. Protein: CASSRTGSGLMSPLHF.

CDR3 amino acids: CSARDNYDRTHGYTF. For the CDR3, the DNA is TGCAGTGCTAGAGATAATTACGACAGGACTCATGGCTACACCTTC. The chain couples TRBV20-1 to TRBJ1-2, with a tentative D call TRBD1 (6 bases). V was shortened by 0 bases and J by 6 bases, with 17 bases between the two germline ends. The CDR3 is 15 residues long. The germline V gene encodes CDR1 DFQATT and CDR2 SNEGSKA (reference sequence).

This clonotype was observed a few times. CDR3 protein: CSAREVGRELYGYTF. Here the CDR3 DNA reads TGCAGTGCTAGAGAAGTGGGACGGGAACTCTATGGCTACACCTTC. V usage is TRBV20-1 and J usage is TRBJ1-2; maybe TRBD1 (5 bases). Looked up from germline, CDR1 is DFQATT and CDR2 is SNEGSKA (reference sequence). V was pared by 0 bases and J by 4 bases, with 15 bases between. The CDR3 totals 15 residues.

This chain joins TRBV24-1 and TRBJ2-1; D possibly corresponds to TRBD2 (6 bases). V lost 3 bases and J 6 bases, leaving 14 bases between the germline ends. The CDR3 covers 15 residues. CDR1 and CDR2 from the germline V gene are KGHDR and SFDVKD. CDR3 DNA: TGTGCCACCAGTGATGCACTCGGGACTGCCAATGAGCAGTTCTTC. Its translation: CATSDALGTANEQFF.

This clonotype has more than one count but fewer than ten. The chain has TRBV6-5 and TRBJ2-3; D is uncertain. Germline lookup yields CDR1 MNHEY and CDR2 SVGAGI. Trimming removed 3 bases from V and 6 bases from J, with 10 bases in between. The CDR3 contains 13 residues. The chain's CDR3 is CASSYGFGDTQYF. CDR3 nucleotides: TGTGCCAGCAGTTATGGTTTCGGGGATACGCAGTATTTT.

The rearrangement uses TRBV18 and TRBJ1-5, with D unclear. This CDR3 is 15 amino acids long. Per germline, CDR1 KGHSH and CDR2 LQKENI. V lost 2 bases, J lost 2 bases, and 10 bases lay in between. The CDR3 spells CASSPWRDRNQPQHF. As DNA, the CDR3 is TGTGCCAGCTCACCATGGAGGGATCGCAATCAGCCCCAGCATTTT.

J is TRBJ1-5 and V is TRBV6-2 or TRBV6-3; 7 nucleotides agree with TRBD1. Unmatched junction bases numbered 4, after V lost 0 bases and J lost 5 bases. The CDR3 length is 15 residues. Germline V lookup: CDR1 MNHEY, CDR2 SVGEGT. In nucleotides, the CDR3 is TGTGCCAGCAGTTACTCGGGACAGCCGGATCAGCCCCAGCATTTT. Encoded protein: CASSYSGQPDQPQHF.

The table lists this clonotype with a few counts. The gene calls are TRBV4-2 and TRBJ2-1; D unclear. Germline V CDR1 and CDR2: LGHNA, YNFKEQ. The CDR3 totals 16 residues. V was shortened by 3 bases and J by 2 bases, with 14 bases between the two germline ends. Here the CDR3 DNA reads TGTGCCAGCAGCCAGCCGCGACGGGCGACCTACAATGAGCAGTTCTTC. The encoded protein is CASSQPRRATYNEQFF.

Only a few counts were recorded for this clonotype. The CDR3: CASSLHGQENNEQFF. The CDR3 DNA reads as TGCGCCAGCAGCTTGCATGGACAGGAAAACAATGAGCAGTTCTTC. This sequence joins TRBV5-1 and TRBJ2-1; 7 bases fit TRBD1. Germline V gene data show CDR1 as SGHRS and CDR2 as YFSETQ. Trimming removed 1 base from V and 5 bases from J; junction bases left unmatched: 6. The CDR3 spans 15 residues.

The chain employs TRBV2 and TRBJ1-2; perhaps TRBD1 as D (5 bases). The V gene lost 6 bases and the J gene lost 0 bases, with 17 bases spanning the gap. The germline V gene encodes CDR1 SNHLY and CDR2 FYNNEI. CDR3 length: 16 amino acids. CDR3 sequence: CASRGTDSSSNYGYTF. The DNA of the CDR3 is TGTGCCAGCAGGGGAACCGACAGCTCTTCTAACTATGGCTACACCTTC.

This clonotype turned up a few times. The chain combines TRBV6-1 with TRBJ2-6, with a possible D match to TRBD1 (6 bases). The V end was cut by 9 bases, the J end by 0 bases, with 12 bases between. This CDR3 is built from 15 residues. Germline loops: CDR1 MNHNS, CDR2 SASEGT. The CDR3 bases are TGTGCCAGTAGGACAGCAAGCTCTGGGGCCAACGTCCTGACTTTC. Its translation is CASRTASSGANVLTF.